This entry lists 21 T cell receptor beta chains sequenced from one sample in a study of T cell responses to AZD1222 COVID-19 vaccine. This table comes from immunoSEQ multiplex PCR, and its TCRdb copy is limited to in-frame clones, with some not included. This sample has 150,000 to 200,000 clones, with 92% found just once. Material: peripheral blood, obtained on day 0 of AZD1222 vaccination. The receptor set was obtained from an adult in good health.

The chain uses TRBV28 and TRBJ2-4; perhaps TRBD1 as D (6 bases). From germline, CDR1 is MDHEN and CDR2 SYDVKM. V was shortened by 2 bases and J by 2 bases, with 10 bases between the two germline ends. The CDR3 loop spans 15 amino acids. The CDR3 region is CASSLLTGSKNIQYF. The CDR3 nucleotides are TGTGCCAGCAGTTTACTGACAGGATCCAAAAACATTCAGTACTTC.

This chain joins TRBV5-1 and TRBJ2-3, with 11 bases matching TRBD2. This CDR3 is built from 17 residues. CDR1 and CDR2 from the germline V gene are SGHRS and YFSETQ. Trimming at V came to 4 bases and at J to 4 bases, leaving 11 bases not matched to a gene. The CDR3 DNA sequence: TGCGCCAGCAGCCCCAGTGCCCTAGCGGGGGGCCCAGATACGCAGTATTTT. Its translation: CASSPSALAGGPDTQYF.

This CDR3 reads CSARRHYEAFF. CDR3 DNA sequence: TGCAGTGCTAGGCGGCACTATGAAGCTTTCTTT. The chain employs TRBV20-1 and TRBJ1-1; D is uncertain. V lost 3 bases, J lost 7 bases, and 9 bases lay in between. CDR1 is DFQATT and CDR2 is SNEGSKA in the germline V gene (reference sequence). The CDR3 is 11 residues long.

The rearrangement joins TRBV6-5 to TRBJ1-2; D ambiguous. Trimming pared 0 bases from V and 1 base from J, leaving 9 bases between. Per the germline V gene, CDR1 is MNHEY and CDR2 is SVGAGI. The CDR3 loop spans 15 amino acids. The chain's CDR3 is CASSYSFQVNYGYTF. The CDR3 DNA sequence: TGTGCCAGCAGTTACTCATTTCAGGTTAACTATGGCTACACCTTC.

The genes are TRBV18 and TRBJ1-5; the D gene is possibly TRBD1 (5 bases). This CDR3 comprises 15 residues. Germline V gene data show CDR1 as KGHSH and CDR2 as LQKENI. V was clipped by 3 bases and J by 2 bases, with 11 bases between them. The CDR3 loop is CASSPPGTGNQPQHF. The DNA of the CDR3 is TGTGCCAGCTCACCCCCAGGGACCGGCAATCAGCCCCAGCATTTT.

The chain has TRBV28 and TRBJ1-5; D gene unclear. Germline V lookup: CDR1 MDHEN, CDR2 SYDVKM. Trimming removed 3 bases from V and 1 base from J, with 7 bases in between. There are 14 residues in the CDR3. The CDR3 DNA follows: TGTGCCAGCAGTTTTGAGCGGAGCAATCAGCCCCAGCATTTT. Amino acid sequence: CASSFERSNQPQHF. Looking up the rest from reference TRBV28 and TRBJ1-5 gives the full variable domain: DVKVTQSSRYLVKRTGEKVFLECVQDMDHENMFWYRQDPGLGLRLIYFSYDVKMKEKGDIPEGYSVSREKKERFSLILESASTNQTSMYLCASSFERSNQPQHFGDGTRLSIL.

This sequence joins TRBV18 and TRBJ2-7; D remains ambiguous. There are 14 residues in the CDR3. Deletions cut 2 bases from V and 2 bases from J, with 10 bases between. In germline, CDR1 is KGHSH, CDR2 LQKENI. The CDR3 spells CASSPGLRTYEQYF. In nucleotides, the CDR3 is TGTGCCAGCTCACCAGGTTTGCGGACCTACGAGCAGTACTTC.

The chain recombines TRBV19 with TRBJ2-2, with 12 bases aligning to TRBD2. CDR3 length equals 17 residues. V was pared by 3 bases and J by 5 bases, with 7 bases of the junction left unmatched. From germline, CDR1 is LNHDA and CDR2 SQIVND (reference sequence). In DNA form, the CDR3 reads TGTGCCAGTAGTATCCGGCGGGGACTAGCGGGTACCGGGGAGCTGTTTTTT. Protein product: CASSIRRGLAGTGELFF.

The chain links TRBV6-6 to TRBJ1-5; 7 bases align to TRBD1. The germline CDR1 and CDR2 sequences are MNHNY and SVGAGI (reference sequence). Unmatched junction bases numbered 10, after V lost 0 bases and J lost 11 bases. This CDR3 is 15 amino acids long. The CDR3 nucleotides read TGTGCCAGCAGTTACTCGATGGGGGAGGGGGCAGCCCAGCATTTT. This gives the protein CASSYSMGEGAAQHF.

The J gene is TRBJ1-6, the V gene TRBV6-5; maybe TRBD1 (5 bases). Germline values: CDR1 MNHEY, CDR2 SVGAGI. This CDR3 region has 13 residues. Trimming pared 6 bases from V and 7 bases from J, leaving 10 bases between. The CDR3 nucleotides are TGTGCCAGCAGGAGGGACGGCAATTCACCCCTCCACTTT. It encodes CASRRDGNSPLHF.

The V call is TRBV12-3 or TRBV12-4, the J call TRBJ1-2; D is ambiguous. Trimming removed 3 bases at V and 4 bases at J, with 6 bases between. There are 12 residues in the CDR3. Here the CDR3 reads CASSFKVYGYTF. In DNA, the CDR3 is TGTGCCAGCAGTTTTAAGGTCTATGGCTACACCTTC.

The chain combines TRBV5-1 with TRBJ1-2; D remains ambiguous. In germline, CDR1 is SGHRS, CDR2 YFSETQ. V was pared by 4 bases and J by 4 bases, with 14 bases between. The CDR3 spans 14 residues. Here the CDR3 DNA reads TGCGCCAGCAGCGAATTTAGTGACGGCTATGGCTACACCTTC. This codes for CASSEFSDGYGYTF.

This clone was observed once. The genes are TRBV19 and TRBJ1-4; 7 positions agree with TRBD1. V was pared by 6 bases and J by 8 bases, with 9 bases of the junction left unmatched. CDR3 length equals 14 residues. Looked up from germline, CDR1 is LNHDA and CDR2 is SQIVND (reference sequence). The CDR3 region is CASSPRGGSEKLFF. DNA of the CDR3: TGTGCCAGTAGCCCTCGAGGGGGCTCGGAAAAACTGTTTTTT.

V and J are TRBV18 and TRBJ1-2; D perhaps matches TRBD1 (5 bases). The V end was cut by 1 base, the J end by 6 bases, with 24 bases between. The CDR3 has 18 residues. In germline, CDR1 is KGHSH, CDR2 LQKENI. The CDR3 sequence: CASSPRTGPGRFPNGYTF. The CDR3 DNA sequence: TGTGCCAGCTCACCACGGACGGGGCCAGGCCGCTTCCCAAATGGCTACACCTTC.

This clone was seen a single time. This chain joins TRBV2 and TRBJ1-2; a possible D gene is TRBD1 (5 bases). The V and J ends lost 11 bases and 2 bases respectively, with 9 bases between them. The CDR3 is 11 amino acids. Germline-derived CDR1 and CDR2 are SNHLY and FYNNEI. The chain's CDR3 is CAGGGNYGYTF. As DNA, the CDR3 is TGTGCCGGGGGAGGGAACTATGGCTACACCTTC. Together with reference TRBV2 and TRBJ1-2, the CDR3 gives the full variable domain: EPEVTQTPSHQVTQMGQEVILRCVPISNHLYFYWYRQILGQKVEFLVSFYNNEISEKSEIFDDQFSVERPDGSNFTLKIRSTKLEDSAMYFCAGGGNYGYTFGSGTRLTVV.

The chain joins TRBV15 to TRBJ2-5, with 11 nucleotides matching TRBD2. Trimming cost V 3 bases and J 4 bases; bases outside gene matches: 13. The CDR3 is 18 amino acids. CDR1 and CDR2 (germline): LNHNV, YYDKDF (reference sequence). The CDR3 region is CATSSSAASGGSRETQYF. DNA of the CDR3: TGTGCCACCAGCAGCAGTGCGGCTAGCGGGGGGTCCCGAGAGACCCAGTACTTC.

The chain is built from TRBV10-3 and TRBJ2-2; D gene unclear. There are 12 residues in the CDR3. The V and J ends lost 6 bases and 5 bases respectively, with 7 bases between them. Germline values: CDR1 ENHRY, CDR2 SYGVKD. The CDR3 DNA sequence: TGTGCCATCAGACCCGAAACCGGGGAGCTGTTTTTT. This translates into CAIRPETGELFF.

This chain links TRBV7-9 with TRBJ2-1; either TRBD1 or TRBD2 may fit D (5 bases each). V dropped 4 bases and J dropped 10 bases, with 14 bases sitting between them. There are 13 residues in the CDR3. Germline-derived CDR1 and CDR2 are SEHNR and FQNEAQ (reference sequence). CDR3 region: CASSSAGTPEQFF. As DNA, the CDR3 is TGTGCCAGCAGCTCGGCCGGGACCCCAGAGCAGTTCTTC.

The chain employs TRBV21-1 and TRBJ1-1; the table's D call, TRBD1, was not checked against the DNA. TRBV21-1 is annotated as a pseudogene. The CDR3 consists of 15 residues. This chain's CDR3 is CASSARQGRTTEAFF. In DNA, the CDR3 is TGTGCCAGCAGCGCCCGTCAGGGCAGAACCACTGAAGCTTTCTTT.

A single count supports this clone. This sequence joins TRBV7-8 and TRBJ2-5; 12 bases map to TRBD2. The J segment lost 7 bases and the V segment lost 1 base, leaving 10 bases of the junction unmatched. Germline CDR1 and CDR2: SGHVS and FQNEAQ. CDR3 length equals 17 residues. CDR3 residues: CASSLGNPTSGGGTQYF. The CDR3 DNA follows: TGTGCCAGCAGCTTAGGGAATCCGACTAGCGGGGGAGGGACCCAGTACTTC.

The chain joins TRBV7-8 to TRBJ2-1, with D possibly being TRBD2 (6 bases). Germline V gene data show CDR1 as SGHVS and CDR2 as FQNEAQ. The CDR3 has 13 amino acids. Trimming shortened V by 3 bases and J by 9 bases, and 12 bases separated the two germline ends. The DNA of the CDR3 is TGTGCCAGCAGCTTCGATGGGGGGAGTGAGCAGTTCTTC. It is translated as CASSFDGGSEQFF.